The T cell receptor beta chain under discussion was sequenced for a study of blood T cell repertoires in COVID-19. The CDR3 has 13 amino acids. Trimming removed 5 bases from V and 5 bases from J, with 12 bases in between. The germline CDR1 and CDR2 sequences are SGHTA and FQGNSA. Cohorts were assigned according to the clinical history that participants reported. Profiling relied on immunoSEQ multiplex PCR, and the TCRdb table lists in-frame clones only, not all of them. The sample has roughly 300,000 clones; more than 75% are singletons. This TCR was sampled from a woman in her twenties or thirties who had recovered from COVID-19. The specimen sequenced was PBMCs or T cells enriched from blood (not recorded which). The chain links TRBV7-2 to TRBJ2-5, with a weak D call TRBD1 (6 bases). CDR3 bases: TGTGCCAGCAGCCGGACAGCTCGGGAGACCCAGTACTTC. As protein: CASSRTARETQYF.